This TCR beta chain is drawn from a study of blood T cell repertoires in COVID-19. Profiled with immunoSEQ multiplex PCR; TCRdb holds only in-frame clones, not every one. The sample lists about 160,000 clones, roughly 90% occurring once. CDR1 is MNHEY, CDR2 SVGEGT, per germline. The CDR3 is 15 residues long. The ends lost 6 bases at V and 0 bases at J; junction bases unmatched: 7. The chain joins TRBV6-2 or TRBV6-3 to TRBJ1-1; 7 bases agree with TRBD1. The receptor was derived from a woman aged 45 to 65 who had recovered from COVID-19. Sequencing was performed on PBMCs or T cells enriched from blood (not recorded which). The CDR3 loop reads CASSQDRNMNTEAFF. CDR3 DNA: TGTGCCAGCAGCCAGGACAGGAATATGAACACTGAAGCTTTCTTT.